This TCR beta chain emerged from a study of T cell responses to AZD1222 COVID-19 vaccine (dated by TCRdb to the early 2020s). Broadly, across the study: TCR sequencing was performed for about 240 trial participants, of whom around 200 were given two doses of AZD1222 and around 26 were given two doses of MenACWY control vaccine. Trial participants were enrolled by age into 18-55, 56-69 and 70-plus year subgroups, with roughly 150, 30 and 60 TCR-sequenced participants respectively.

Read against the paper, the sample's time point label means: baseline before first vaccination. Sample treatment or condition, as interpreted from the label and publication: meningococcal conjugate vaccine given as trial control. The vaccinee samples were drawn from two UK trials, COV001 and COV002, one of which was a single-blind randomized controlled phase 2/3 trial testing AZD1222 (ChAdOx1 nCoV-19) in healthy adults. For TCRbeta chain sequencing, PBMC samples were collected from trial participants at day 0 and at day 28 after the second dose. CDR1 and CDR2 (LNHDA, SQIVND) derive from the germline V gene (reference sequence). Trimming leaves V shorter by 2 bases and J shorter by 8 bases, with the junction holding 8 bases beyond the gene matches. CDR3 length: 16 amino acids, cysteine to phenylalanine. CDR3 DNA only is kept here, 48 bases in frame from base 1. The CDR3 regions of human TCRbeta chains were analyzed by immunosequencing. In the authors' own workflow: Repertoire TCRs were checked for matches against a reference library of SARS-CoV-2-specific TCRs that had been generated using the MIRA antigen-specificity platform. Breadth meant the fraction of unique TCRs that were SARS-CoV-2-associated, whereas depth meant the fraction of total T cells that were SARS-CoV-2-associated. Using the MIRA data, each spike-specific TCR was assigned both to the spike region to which the TCR was reactive and to a CD4 or CD8 class. Log10-transformed breadth and depth values were compared by one-way ANOVA with Sidak's multiple comparisons tests. TCRdb mirrors the immuneACCESS table, restricted to in-frame sequences. Some clones are absent from its copies; in checked studies, under half trace to an unresolved V gene, and the reason for the others is unknown. D and trimming come from the DNA, and the V and J calls and clone size come from that table. The sample includes over 150,000 clones, with roughly 94% observed a single time. The top ten clones comprise 4.4% of the sample.

The investigation overall reported the following: Reportedly, close to half of the unique spike-specific TCRs recognized epitopes lying outside the regions that are mutated in the B.1.351 and B.1.1.7 variants. After two AZD1222 doses, both the breadth and the depth of spike-specific TCRs were significantly higher than at day 0 and than in MenACWY recipients. Participants were mostly white British, with more females than males. The authors suggested clonal diversity may have been underestimated. Only a handful of AZD1222 recipients were SARS-CoV-2 seropositive at baseline, limiting conclusions about previously exposed vaccinees. The whole spike protein was spanned by vaccine-associated CD4 TCRs, and dominant responses were seen in regions 160-218 and 743-854. Because no day 14 peak-response samples were available, repertoires were characterized only after the peak T cell response. In the small 56-69-year group, the increase in depth fell short of significance, most likely because of low power.

As concerns this clone: Its specific antigen is unknown. Per-nucleotide qualities are absent, and no much larger clonotype sits a single base away.

This receptor was identified in an adult in good health. The receptor chain draws on TRBV19 and TRBJ1-4, and TRBD1 matches 10 of the central bases. Here the sequenced sample was peripheral blood, taken on day 0 of MenACWY control vaccination. The nucleotides read TGTGCCAGTAGTATACCCTGGGGACAGGGGAAGGAAAAACTGTTTTTT. Translated, it gives CASSIPWGQGKEKLFF.